The table lists the clone carrying this TCR beta chain with a count of one. V dropped 2 bases and J dropped 0 bases, with 15 bases sitting between them. CDR3 length: 18 residues. The germline CDR1 and CDR2 sequences are SGHRS and YFSETQ. As handled by the study authors: Amplifying reference gene primers gave estimates of nucleated cell counts. TCRdb keeps only in-frame clones here, not all; method: immunoSEQ multiplex PCR. V, J and clone size were drawn from that table, and D and trimming were deduced from the DNA. Altogether about 120,000 clones are present, 65% to 90% being singletons, with the ten largest covering about 11%. The source of the sample is a study of blood T cell repertoires in COVID-19. Study background: Samples representing acute and convalescent COVID-19 were sourced from the United States, Italy and Spain. T cells, B-cell-depleted T cells, or PBMCs provided the cDNA or gDNA that served as material.

The V gene is TRBV5-1, the J gene TRBJ2-6; possible D gene TRBD1, 6 bases. The receptor's source is an elderly man with acute or convalescent COVID-19. The sample taken for sequencing was peripheral blood. In DNA form, the CDR3 reads TGCGCCAGCAGCTTAACAGGGACAATGAGCTCTGGGGCCAACGTCCTGACTTTC. Amino acids: CASSLTGTMSSGANVLTF.